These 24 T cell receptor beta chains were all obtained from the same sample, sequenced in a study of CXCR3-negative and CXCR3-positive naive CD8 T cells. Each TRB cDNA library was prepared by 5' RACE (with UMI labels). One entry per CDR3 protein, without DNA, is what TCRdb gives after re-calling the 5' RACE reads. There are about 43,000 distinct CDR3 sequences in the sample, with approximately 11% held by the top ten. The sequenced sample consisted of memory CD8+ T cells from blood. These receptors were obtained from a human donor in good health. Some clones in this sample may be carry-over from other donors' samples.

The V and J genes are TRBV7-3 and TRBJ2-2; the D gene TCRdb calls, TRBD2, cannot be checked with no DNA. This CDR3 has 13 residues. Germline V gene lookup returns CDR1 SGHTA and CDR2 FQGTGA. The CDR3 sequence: CARSLIGSGELFF.

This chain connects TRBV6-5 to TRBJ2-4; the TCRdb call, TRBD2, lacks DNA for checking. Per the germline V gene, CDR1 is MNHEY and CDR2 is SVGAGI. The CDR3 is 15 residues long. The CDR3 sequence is CASSYGAVEGNIQYF.

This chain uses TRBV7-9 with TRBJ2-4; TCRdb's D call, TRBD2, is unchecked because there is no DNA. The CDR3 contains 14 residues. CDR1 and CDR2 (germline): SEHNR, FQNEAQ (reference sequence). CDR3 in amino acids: CASNPAVAKNIQYF. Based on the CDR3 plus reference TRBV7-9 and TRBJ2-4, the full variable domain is DTGVSQNPRHKITKRGQNVTFRCDPISEHNRLYWYRQTLGQGPEFLTYFQNEAQLEKSRLLSDRFSAERPKGSFSTLEIQRTEQGDSAMYLCASNPAVAKNIQYFGAGTRLSVL.

The CDR3 spells CSVTLRTGTDEQYF. The chain recombines TRBV29-1 with TRBJ2-7; the TRBD1 assignment by TCRdb is unverifiable without DNA. Germline V lookup: CDR1 SQVTM, CDR2 ANQGSEA. The CDR3 spans 14 residues.

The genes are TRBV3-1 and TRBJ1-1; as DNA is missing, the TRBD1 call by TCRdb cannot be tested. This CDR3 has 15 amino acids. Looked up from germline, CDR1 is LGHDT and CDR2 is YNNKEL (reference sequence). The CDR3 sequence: CASSQGSGTRTQAFF. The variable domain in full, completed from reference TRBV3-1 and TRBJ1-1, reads DTAVSQTPKYLVTQMGNDKSIKCEQNLGHDTMYWYKQDSKKFLKIMFSYNNKELIINETVPNRFSPKSPDKAHLNLHINSLELGDSAVYFCASSQGSGTRTQAFFGQGTRLTVV.

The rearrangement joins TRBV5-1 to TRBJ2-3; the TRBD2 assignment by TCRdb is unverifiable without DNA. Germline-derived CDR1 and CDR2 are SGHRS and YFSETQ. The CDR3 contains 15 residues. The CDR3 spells CASRSGTSGADTQYF.

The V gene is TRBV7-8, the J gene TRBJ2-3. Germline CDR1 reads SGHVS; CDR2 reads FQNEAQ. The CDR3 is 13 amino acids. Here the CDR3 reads CASSLYSADTQYF.

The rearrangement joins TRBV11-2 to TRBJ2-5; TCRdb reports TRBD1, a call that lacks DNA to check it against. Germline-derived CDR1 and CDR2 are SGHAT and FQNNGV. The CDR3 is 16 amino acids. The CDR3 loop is CASSGVEGWGQETQYF.

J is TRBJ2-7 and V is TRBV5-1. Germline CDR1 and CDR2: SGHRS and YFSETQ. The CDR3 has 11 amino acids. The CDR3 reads CASSLAAEQYF. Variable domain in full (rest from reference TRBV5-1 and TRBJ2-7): KAGVTQTPRYLIKTRGQQVTLSCSPISGHRSVSWYQQTPGQGLQFLFEYFSETQRNKGNFPGRFSGRQFSNSRSEMNVSTLELGDSALYLCASSLAAEQYFGPGTRLTVT.

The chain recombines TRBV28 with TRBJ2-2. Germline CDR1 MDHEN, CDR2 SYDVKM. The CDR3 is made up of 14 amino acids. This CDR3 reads CASSLTANTGELFF.

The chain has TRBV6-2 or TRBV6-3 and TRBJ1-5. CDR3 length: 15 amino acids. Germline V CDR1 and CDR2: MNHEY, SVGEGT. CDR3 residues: CASSLLPDSNQPQHF.

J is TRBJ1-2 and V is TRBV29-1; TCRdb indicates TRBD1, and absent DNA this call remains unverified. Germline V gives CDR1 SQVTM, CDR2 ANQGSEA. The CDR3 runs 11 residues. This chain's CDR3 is CSTDRPLGYTF.

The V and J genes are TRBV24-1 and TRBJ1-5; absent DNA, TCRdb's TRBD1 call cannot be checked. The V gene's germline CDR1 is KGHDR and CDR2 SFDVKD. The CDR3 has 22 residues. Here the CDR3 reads CATSDFPNSLDRRPYSNQPQHF.

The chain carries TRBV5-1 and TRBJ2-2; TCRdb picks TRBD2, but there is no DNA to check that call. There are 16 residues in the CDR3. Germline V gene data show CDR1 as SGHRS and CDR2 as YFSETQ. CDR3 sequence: CASSLDRGENTGELFF.

The CDR3 spells CASSEGVSEGTF. The chain uses TRBV7-9 and TRBJ1-2. This CDR3 has 12 residues. Germline V lookup: CDR1 SEHNR, CDR2 FQNEAQ (reference sequence).

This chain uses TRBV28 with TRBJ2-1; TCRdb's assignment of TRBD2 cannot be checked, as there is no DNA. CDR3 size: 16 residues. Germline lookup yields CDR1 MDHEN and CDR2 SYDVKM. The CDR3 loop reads CASSPTSGSAGNEQFF.

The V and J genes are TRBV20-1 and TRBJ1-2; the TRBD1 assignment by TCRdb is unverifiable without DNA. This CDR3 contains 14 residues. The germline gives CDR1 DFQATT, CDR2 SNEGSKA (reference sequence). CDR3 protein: CSAFNRDTIYGYTF.

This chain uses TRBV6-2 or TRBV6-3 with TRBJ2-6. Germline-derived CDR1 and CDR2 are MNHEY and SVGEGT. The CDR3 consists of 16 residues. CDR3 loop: CASTAMGATGANVLTF.

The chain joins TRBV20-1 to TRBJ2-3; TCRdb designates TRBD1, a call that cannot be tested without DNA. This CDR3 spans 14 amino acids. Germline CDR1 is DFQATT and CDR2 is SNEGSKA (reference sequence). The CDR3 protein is CSARGAGGPDTQYF.

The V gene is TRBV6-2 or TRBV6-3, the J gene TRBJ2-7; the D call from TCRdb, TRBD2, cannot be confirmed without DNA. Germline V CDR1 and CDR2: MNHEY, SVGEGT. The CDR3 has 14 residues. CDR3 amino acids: CASSWTSGPYEQYF.

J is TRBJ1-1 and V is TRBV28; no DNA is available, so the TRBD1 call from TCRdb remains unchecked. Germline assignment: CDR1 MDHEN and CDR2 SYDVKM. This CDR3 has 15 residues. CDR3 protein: CASSFFPLENTEAFF.

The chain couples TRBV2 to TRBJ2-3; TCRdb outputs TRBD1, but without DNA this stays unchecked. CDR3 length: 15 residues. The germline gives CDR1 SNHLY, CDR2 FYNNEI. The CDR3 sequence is CASKEDSFLEDTQYF.

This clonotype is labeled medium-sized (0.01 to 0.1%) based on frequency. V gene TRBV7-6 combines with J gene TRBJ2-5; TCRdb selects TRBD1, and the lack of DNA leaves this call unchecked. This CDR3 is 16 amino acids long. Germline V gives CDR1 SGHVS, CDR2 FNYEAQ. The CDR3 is CASSRQGVQGEETQYF.

The chain's CDR3 is CSVEPGTYQETQYF. J is TRBJ2-5 and V is TRBV29-1; no DNA is available, so the TRBD2 call from TCRdb remains unchecked. CDR1 SQVTM and CDR2 ANQGSEA come from the germline V gene. This CDR3 is 14 amino acids long.